This entry features one TCR beta chain sequence. This record comes from a study of cytomegalovirus exposure and HLA in healthy donors. CDR3 size: 12 residues. Trimming cost V 3 bases and J 5 bases, with 7 bases left between them. Per germline, CDR1 MNHNS and CDR2 SASEGT. It was with 60 Vbeta and 13 Jbeta primers that the PCR ran. Study processing details: Some 9.9 million of tens of millions of unique TCR beta chains were shared, per a later count. Clones were read by immunoSEQ multiplex PCR, and TCRdb kept only the in-frame ones, dropping some. V and J calls and clone size are as listed in that table; D and trimming were resolved from the DNA. Here the sample spans around 200,000 clones, about 80% being singletons.

The origin of this receptor is a man aged 40-55 years in good health and CMV-seronegative. Source material: PBMCs. The gene calls are TRBV6-1 and TRBJ1-2; no clear D. This CDR3 is CASSDTVYGYTF. For the CDR3, the DNA is TGTGCCAGCAGTGATACAGTTTATGGCTACACCTTC.